This passage covers 32 T cell receptor beta chains from one sample sequenced in a study of blood T cell repertoires in COVID-19. Produced via immunoSEQ multiplex PCR; TCRdb's table is partial and in-frame only. This sample yields just under 50,000 clones, of which 86% are seen a single time; roughly 14% belongs to the top ten. Specimen: peripheral blood. All receptors come from a human donor in a cohort sampled during active COVID-19.

V gene TRBV9 combines with J gene TRBJ2-2; the match to TRBD2 covers 14 bases. Trimming at V came to 4 bases and at J to 4 bases, leaving 6 bases not matched to a gene. This CDR3 contains 17 residues. Germline V gene data show CDR1 as SGDLS and CDR2 as YYNGEE. The CDR3 loop reads CASSKTSGGAGTGELFF. The CDR3 DNA reads as TGTGCCAGCAGCAAGACTAGCGGGGGGGCAGGCACCGGGGAGCTGTTTTTT.

This clone was found a few times. The chain couples TRBV5-4 to TRBJ2-7; D remains ambiguous. Trimming took off 4 bases at V and 2 bases at J, with 10 bases between the two ends. The germline gives CDR1 SGHNT, CDR2 YYREEE (reference sequence). The length of the CDR3 is 13 residues. The CDR3 sequence is CASSSQPTYEQYF. CDR3 DNA: TGTGCCAGCAGCAGCCAACCTACCTACGAGCAGTACTTC.

CDR3 amino acids: CASSQGGIGGRVAFF. CDR3 DNA: TGTGCCAGCAGCCAAGGCGGAATTGGCGGCAGGGTGGCTTTCTTT. The chain recombines TRBV3-1 (or the pseudogene TRBV3-2) with TRBJ1-1, with a tentative D call TRBD1 (5 bases). The CDR3 runs to 15 residues. V was trimmed by 1 base and J by 11 bases, leaving 20 bases between them. Germline V gives CDR1 LGHDT, CDR2 YNNKEL (reference sequence).

The gene calls are TRBV2 and TRBJ2-1, with 8 nucleotides matching TRBD2. This CDR3 is built from 14 residues. The germline V gene encodes CDR1 SNHLY and CDR2 FYNNEI. J lost 3 bases, V lost 6 bases, and 4 bases had no gene match. The CDR3 region is CASSGLAHYNEQFF. The CDR3 DNA is TGTGCCAGCAGCGGACTAGCTCACTACAATGAGCAGTTCTTC.

This clone appeared once. This chain joins TRBV5-6 and TRBJ2-7; the match to TRBD2 covers 13 bases. The V gene's germline CDR1 is SGHDT and CDR2 YYEEEE. J was trimmed by 0 bases and V by 3 bases; bases with no gene match: 12. This CDR3 has 19 amino acids. The CDR3 spells CASSSPPTSGRDSSYEQYF. The CDR3, as DNA: TGTGCCAGCAGCTCGCCCCCCACTAGCGGGAGGGACAGCTCCTACGAGCAGTACTTC.

J is TRBJ2-1 and V is TRBV5-4, with D maybe TRBD2 (7 bases). Germline-derived CDR1 and CDR2 are SGHNT and YYREEE (reference sequence). There are 17 residues in the CDR3. Deletions cut 4 bases from V and 8 bases from J, with 25 bases between. CDR3: CASSPGGRGDPRDEQFF. CDR3 in DNA: TGTGCCAGCAGCCCCGGGGGGCGGGGAGACCCCAGGGATGAGCAGTTCTTC. The full variable domain, its missing parts supplied by reference TRBV5-4 and TRBJ2-1, is ETGVTQSPTHLIKTRGQQVTLRCSSQSGHNTVSWYQQALGQGPQFIFQYYREEENGRGNFPPRFSGLQFPNYSSELNVNALELDDSALYLCASSPGGRGDPRDEQFFGPGTRLTVL.

The V call is TRBV9, the J call TRBJ2-3, with TRBD2 matching over 12 bases. Trimming cost V 3 bases and J 3 bases; bases outside gene matches: 5. Germline values: CDR1 SGDLS, CDR2 YYNGEE. This CDR3 has 16 amino acids. CDR3 sequence: CASSGLAGVPTDTQYF. For the CDR3, the DNA is TGTGCCAGCAGCGGACTAGCGGGAGTTCCGACAGATACGCAGTATTTT.

The V and J genes are TRBV11-2 and TRBJ2-6, with a tentative D call TRBD1 (5 bases). The germline gives CDR1 SGHAT, CDR2 FQNNGV. V shed 6 bases and J shed 3 bases, with 12 bases lying between them. This CDR3 region has 15 residues. CDR3 sequence: CASSPGFGGANVLTF. The CDR3 DNA is TGTGCCAGCAGTCCAGGGTTCGGTGGGGCCAACGTCCTGACTTTC.

V usage is TRBV5-1 and J usage is TRBJ2-2, with D perhaps matching TRBD1 (6 bases). V was shortened by 0 bases and J by 0 bases, with 9 bases between the two germline ends. The length of the CDR3 is 16 residues. Germline CDR1 reads SGHRS; CDR2 reads YFSETQ. The CDR3: CASSLAGTPNTGELFF. The CDR3, as DNA: TGCGCCAGCAGCTTGGCCGGGACACCGAACACCGGGGAGCTGTTTTTT.

The chain recombines TRBV11-3 with TRBJ2-1, with 12 bases matching TRBD2. After removal of 3 bases from V and 0 bases from J, the junction contained 6 bases not matched to a gene. CDR1 and CDR2 from the germline V gene are SGHNT and YENEEA. This CDR3 is built from 18 residues. The CDR3 region has the DNA TGTGCCAGCAGCTTCCCACCGGGACTAGCGGGCTCCTACAATGAGCAGTTCTTC. Translating it yields CASSFPPGLAGSYNEQFF.

The chain links TRBV6-2 or TRBV6-3 to TRBJ1-2, with TRBD1 identical over 9 bases. The CDR3 runs 14 residues. CDR1 is MNHEY, CDR2 SVGEGT, per germline. Trimming removed 6 bases from V and 10 bases from J; junction bases left unmatched: 12. The CDR3 loop is CASSPAGTGSVYTF. In nucleotides, the CDR3 is TGTGCCAGCAGCCCAGCCGGGACAGGGTCTGTCTACACCTTC.

For this clone: A junction boundary mismatches the germline segment, possibly from a read error. This rearrangement joins TRBV7-2 to TRBJ1-1, with a possible D match to TRBD1 (6 bases). The germline V gene has CDR1 SGHTA and CDR2 FQGNSA. CDR3 length equals 13 residues. CDR3 nucleotide sequence: TGTGCCAGCAGTTTAGGACAGCACACTGAAGCTTTCTTT. Protein product: CASSLGQHTEAFF.

The rearrangement joins TRBV10-2 to TRBJ2-7; no clear D gene. Germline CDR1 is WSHSY and CDR2 is SAAADI. The V end was cut by 4 bases, the J end by 3 bases, with 10 bases between. The CDR3 spans 13 residues. The CDR3 sequence: CASSGSTYYEQYF. DNA of the CDR3: TGCGCCAGCAGTGGGAGCACCTACTACGAGCAGTACTTC.

The V gene is TRBV6-1, the J gene TRBJ2-5, with D maybe TRBD1 (5 bases). Trimming took off 3 bases at V and 4 bases at J, with 15 bases between the two ends. This CDR3 comprises 15 residues. The germline V gene has CDR1 MNHNS and CDR2 SASEGT. For the CDR3, the DNA is TGTGCCAGCAGTGATCGTTCCCAGGGCTTAGAGACCCAGTACTTC. Amino acids: CASSDRSQGLETQYF.

The chain joins TRBV3-1 (or the pseudogene TRBV3-2) to TRBJ2-5, with D possibly matching TRBD1 (7 bases). Trimming took off 0 bases at V and 0 bases at J, with 35 bases between the two ends. Looked up from germline, CDR1 is LGHDT and CDR2 is YNNKEL (reference sequence). The CDR3 has 24 amino acids. The CDR3 DNA is TGTGCCAGCAGCCAAGAGAGGGAGACAGGGTCTTTCATTCGGGAGTTCTACTACCAAGAGACCCAGTACTTC. It translates to CASSQERETGSFIREFYYQETQYF.

The rearrangement joins TRBV5-1 to TRBJ2-7, with 7 bases identical to TRBD1. This CDR3 is 15 amino acids long. Per the germline V gene, CDR1 is SGHRS and CDR2 is YFSETQ. Trimming took 4 bases from V and 5 from J; bases not matched to a gene: 12. CDR3: CASSHRDSPGDEQYF. The CDR3 nucleotides read TGCGCCAGCAGCCACCGGGACAGCCCAGGAGACGAGCAGTACTTC.

The chain joins TRBV11-2 to TRBJ1-2; D possibly corresponds to TRBD1 (6 bases). Trimming removed 1 base at V and 3 bases at J, with 12 bases between. The germline CDR1 and CDR2 sequences are SGHAT and FQNNGV. CDR3 size: 15 residues. The CDR3 protein is CASSLVTGPYYGYTF. CDR3 bases: TGTGCCAGCAGCTTAGTCACAGGGCCATACTATGGCTACACCTTC. Together with reference TRBV11-2 and TRBJ1-2, the CDR3 gives the full variable domain: EAGVAQSPRYKIIEKRQSVAFWCNPISGHATLYWYQQILGQGPKLLIQFQNNGVVDDSQLPKDRFSAERLKGVDSTLKIQPAKLEDSAVYLCASSLVTGPYYGYTFGSGTRLTVV.

This clone was counted once. The J gene is TRBJ1-5, the V gene TRBV7-2; D uncertain. The CDR3 consists of 15 residues. Deletions cut 6 bases from V and 5 bases from J, with 17 bases between. CDR1 SGHTA and CDR2 FQGNSA come from the germline V gene. CDR3 in amino acids: CASSPPRGGHQPQHF. The CDR3 DNA follows: TGTGCCAGCAGTCCACCCAGAGGCGGTCATCAGCCCCAGCATTTT.

The rearrangement links TRBV7-8 to TRBJ2-3; 12 bases agree with TRBD2. With V trimmed by 3 bases and J by 11 bases, 12 bases remained unmatched. The CDR3 loop spans 16 amino acids. CDR1 and CDR2 (germline): SGHVS, FQNEAQ. CDR3 DNA: TGTGCCAGCAGCTTTAGCGCCAAGACTAGCGGGAGCAGGCAGTATTTT. Protein: CASSFSAKTSGSRQYF. The full variable domain, its missing parts supplied by reference TRBV7-8 and TRBJ2-3, is GAGVSQSPRYKVAKRGQDVALRCDPISGHVSLFWYQQALGQGPEFLTYFQNEAQLDKSGLPSDRFFAERPEGSVSTLKIQRTQQEDSAVYLCASSFSAKTSGSRQYFGPGTRLTVL.

This clone has a single count. The chain employs TRBV6-5 and TRBJ1-1; tentative D call: TRBD1 (6 bases). The CDR3 contains 14 residues. V shed 0 bases and J shed 6 bases, with 11 bases lying between them. CDR1 MNHEY and CDR2 SVGAGI come from the germline V gene. The chain's CDR3 is CASSYSRGGAEAFF. For the CDR3, the DNA is TGTGCCAGCAGTTACTCGCGGGGGGGCGCTGAAGCTTTCTTT.

A few counts support this clone. J is TRBJ1-4 and V is TRBV19; 8 bases are shared with TRBD1. Germline values: CDR1 LNHDA, CDR2 SQIVND (reference sequence). The V segment lost 5 bases and the J segment 8 bases; nucleotides outside the gene matches: 10. The CDR3 length is 15 residues. CDR3 residues: CASSGTDRGGEKLFF. The CDR3 DNA sequence: TGTGCCAGTAGTGGGACAGACAGGGGTGGAGAAAAACTGTTTTTT.

V is TRBV6-6 and J is TRBJ1-4; TRBD1 might be the D (6 bases). Germline lookup yields CDR1 MNHNY and CDR2 SVGAGI (reference sequence). The CDR3 has 14 residues. V was pared by 7 bases and J by 8 bases, with 17 bases between. CDR3 sequence (DNA): TGTGCCAGCACCTCGACAGGTCTAGTCGAAAAACTGTTTTTT. Translating gives CASTSTGLVEKLFF.

The DNA of the CDR3 is TGTGCCAGCAGTTATGGCGGAATGAACACTGAAGCTTTCTTT. Encoded protein: CASSYGGMNTEAFF. The chain links TRBV6-5 to TRBJ1-1; no definite D call. Germline V gene sequence: CDR1 MNHEY, CDR2 SVGAGI. This CDR3 comprises 14 residues. Trimming pared 3 bases from V and 0 bases from J, leaving 8 bases between.

The rearrangement links TRBV19 to TRBJ1-3, with TRBD1 identical over 7 bases. Per the germline V gene, CDR1 is LNHDA and CDR2 is SQIVND (reference sequence). The CDR3 has 15 amino acids. V dropped 3 bases and J dropped 3; count of bases not matched to a gene: 5. Here the CDR3 DNA reads TGTGCCAGTAGTATTAACCGGGACAGTGGAAACACCATATATTTT. Translating it yields CASSINRDSGNTIYF.

This chain links TRBV2 with TRBJ1-3, with D unresolved. The germline gives CDR1 SNHLY, CDR2 FYNNEI. CDR3 length equals 16 residues. Trimming removed 7 bases from V and 3 bases from J, with 19 bases in between. The CDR3, as DNA: TGTGCCAGCACCGTCGTGCGGTTTTTGGTTGGAAACACCATATATTTT. It codes for CASTVVRFLVGNTIYF.

The chain combines TRBV9 with TRBJ1-2; a weak D match, TRBD1 (6 bases). The V gene's germline CDR1 is SGDLS and CDR2 YYNGEE. The CDR3 loop spans 13 amino acids. The V end lost 4 bases, the J end lost 6 bases, and 13 bases lay between the germline ends. CDR3 DNA sequence: TGTGCCAGCAGCCCGCCAACAGGGAATGGCTACACCTTC. Translation gives CASSPPTGNGYTF.

The chain recombines TRBV14 with TRBJ1-6; D is possibly TRBD1 (6 bases). Germline V gene data show CDR1 as SGHDN and CDR2 as FVKESK. This CDR3 has 14 amino acids. Trimming stripped 3 bases from V and 4 bases from J, with 7 bases between. CDR3 bases: TGTGCCAGCAGCCACAGGGGATATAATTCACCCCTCCACTTT. Translating it yields CASSHRGYNSPLHF.

The rearrangement uses TRBV7-3 and TRBJ1-1; maybe TRBD1 (6 bases). V was shortened by 1 base and J by 4 bases, with 10 bases between the two germline ends. CDR1 SGHTA and CDR2 FQGTGA come from the germline V gene. The CDR3 contains 14 residues. The CDR3 sequence: CASSLKRGATEAFF. DNA of the CDR3: TGTGCCAGCAGCTTAAAGCGGGGGGCCACTGAAGCTTTCTTT.

The rearrangement joins TRBV6-5 to TRBJ2-7, with TRBD2 identical over 8 bases. This CDR3 comprises 16 residues. Trimming cost V 2 bases and J 2 bases; bases outside gene matches: 8. Germline CDR1 and CDR2: MNHEY and SVGAGI. The chain's CDR3 is CASSYASGGGTYEQYF. As DNA, the CDR3 is TGTGCCAGCAGTTACGCTTCGGGCGGGGGGACCTACGAGCAGTACTTC.

This chain joins TRBV5-5 and TRBJ2-7, with TRBD2 matching 11 bases. The CDR3 contains 16 residues. CDR1 SGHKS and CDR2 YYEKEE come from the germline V gene (reference sequence). The J segment lost 3 bases and the V segment lost 0 bases, leaving 5 bases of the junction unmatched. The CDR3 DNA reads as TGTGCCAGCAGCTTGGGGCCGGGACTAGCGGACTACGAGCAGTACTTC. This translates into CASSLGPGLADYEQYF.

The chain joins TRBV29-1 to TRBJ2-1; TRBD2 is a possible D gene (6 bases). The CDR3 loop spans 12 amino acids. CDR1 and CDR2 from the germline V gene are SQVTM and ANQGSEA. Trimming left V 5 bases short and J 9 bases short, with 14 bases between. The CDR3 loop reads CSVLGGDGEQFF. DNA for the CDR3: TGCAGCGTTCTGGGCGGGGACGGTGAGCAGTTCTTC.

V usage is TRBV27 and J usage is TRBJ1-6; a weak D match, TRBD1 (6 bases). The CDR3 has 15 residues. With 0 bases removed from V and 6 bases from J, the gap between germline ends came to 9 bases. CDR1 is MNHEY and CDR2 is SMNVEV in the germline V gene (reference sequence). The chain's CDR3 is CASSLSLGANSPLHF. CDR3 DNA sequence: TGTGCCAGCAGTTTATCGTTGGGGGCTAATTCACCCCTCCACTTT.